This T cell receptor beta chain was retrieved from a study of CD8+CD57+ T cells in acquired aplastic anemia. Study-level information: The average for DNA from sorted CD4+ and CD8+ cells was 3.2 ug. Sequencing produced an average of about 10 million reads per healthy donor for CD4+ cells.

It was genomic DNA that served as the template for profiling TCR beta VDJ and CDR3. TCRdb redid the calling of the reads with MiXCR, one entry per CDR3 protein. The sample shows 200,000 to 250,000 distinct CDR3 sequences, 60% to 65% of them seen only once. The V segment lost 7 bases and the J segment 2 bases; nucleotides outside the gene matches: 4. CDR1 is WSHSY, CDR2 SAAADI, per germline. This CDR3 contains 13 residues. This clonotype was observed a handful of times. Its matching antigen is unknown. Study-wide results and limits: The CD8+ Simpson's diversity of patients and controls was not significantly different.

Sequenced sample: sorted CD4+, CD8+, or CD8+CD57+ T cells (not recorded which) from PBMCs. The chain employs TRBV10-2 and TRBJ2-7; 8 bases map to TRBD2. The receptor's source is a human donor in good health. DNA of the CDR3: TGCGCCAGCATTAGCGGGGCCACCTACGAGCAGTACTTC. It yields the protein CASISGATYEQYF.